Listed below are T cell receptor beta chains from one sample, sequenced in a study of persistence of HIV-infected CD4 T cells. Using immunoSEQ multiplex PCR, the repertoire was profiled, and TCRdb retains in-frame clones only, with some absent. The data contain about 46,000 clones, 85% to 90% of them singletons. These TCRs' antigens remain unknown. Source: CD4+ T cells sorted from PBMCs after roughly 18-hour stimulation, taken from a patient who received antiretroviral therapy. Receptors were obtained from an adult woman with HIV who was CMV-seropositive. CDR3s leave out the opening cysteine and the closing phenylalanine or tryptophan. A D gene is named only where the DNA matches it firmly.

J	V	D	CDR3
TRBJ1-1	TRBV7-6	NA	ASSFGTSTEAF
TRBJ2-7	TRBV3-1/TRBV3-2	NA	ASSQIPSYSYEQY
TRBJ1-6	TRBV2	TRBD1	ASSDTRQGAGSPLH
TRBJ2-6	TRBV29-1	NA	SVAGGTFISGANVLT
TRBJ1-4	TRBV2	NA	ASSEAGVAEKLF
TRBJ1-2	TRBV18	NA	ASSPGQSYGYT
TRBJ1-4	TRBV28	TRBD1	ASRIKDRANEKLF
TRBJ1-4	TRBV5-4	TRBD1	ASSLQGGNEKLF
TRBJ2-1	TRBV9	TRBD1	ASSVECWGAGGCEQF
TRBJ1-6	TRBV6-5	TRBD1	ASRSSWTGHAALH
TRBJ2-7	TRBV2	NA	ASSEVRSEQY
TRBJ1-4	TRBV18	NA	ASTKQGGNEKLF
TRBJ2-5	TRBV20-1	NA	SARQQETQY
TRBJ2-1	TRBV24-1	NA	ATSDPKKSYNEQF
TRBJ2-1	TRBV4-1	TRBD2	ASSLGTRAYNEQF
TRBJ2-1	TRBV10-3	NA	AISEAKRSSYNEQF
TRBJ1-1	TRBV11-3	NA	ASNFEDTEAF
TRBJ1-2	TRBV3-1/TRBV3-2	TRBD1	ASSQEGDCNRGRVYGYT
TRBJ1-1	TRBV2	TRBD1	ASIRRQGMNAEAF
TRBJ1-1	TRBV28	NA	ASSLRNPEAF
TRBJ1-2	TRBV6-5	NA	ASGPRDGYT
TRBJ2-1	TRBV7-2	TRBD2	ASSGFLAGDRNEQF
TRBJ1-2	TRBV3-1/TRBV3-2	NA	ASSQESSANYGYT
TRBJ2-7	TRBV29-1	NA	SVGAGVYEQY
TRBJ1-3	TRBV9	TRBD1	ASRATGGPGNTIY
TRBJ1-2	TRBV14	NA	ASSQSGQRYGYT
TRBJ2-7	TRBV5-1	TRBD1	ASRKGASDYEQY
TRBJ2-6	TRBV5-1	TRBD1	ASSLADRGRIGANVLT
TRBJ2-6	TRBV19	NA	ASSMARGYTASGANVLT
TRBJ1-1	TRBV28	TRBD1	ASSSGGRTEAF
TRBJ1-6	TRBV3-1/TRBV3-2	TRBD1	ASSHFDRAVSPLH
TRBJ1-2	TRBV3-1/TRBV3-2	TRBD1	ASSQDYRGGGYT
TRBJ1-5	TRBV3-1/TRBV3-2	NA	ASSQDSGGFGQPQH
TRBJ1-3	TRBV30	NA	AWSGLSGNTIY
TRBJ1-3	TRBV7-2	NA	ASSFGRDGNTIY
TRBJ1-6	TRBV3-1/TRBV3-2	NA	ASKGLGGRYNSPLH
TRBJ2-6	TRBV18	NA	ASSPRQAGVLT
TRBJ2-1	TRBV24-1	TRBD2	ATSDSRASGNNEQF
TRBJ1-1	TRBV7-9	NA	ASSQGGTEAF
TRBJ1-1	TRBV12-5	NA	ASGLVPWNTEAF
TRBJ1-2	TRBV5-8	NA	ASGRARYT
TRBJ2-2	TRBV7-8	NA	ASSLAGLNTGELF